This T cell receptor (beta chain) was identified in a study of PD-1 blockade in classical Hodgkin lymphoma. The protocol was immunoSEQ multiplex PCR, while the TCRdb copy is restricted to in-frame clones and leaves out a portion. Of around 100,000 clones listed, less than 95% are singletons. The time point was: cycle 4 day 1 (C4D1), after about 6 weeks of nivolumab. Every patient was affected by relapse after autologous stem cell transplantation, while exposure to brentuximab vedotin was not uniform. Sequencing used peripheral blood mononuclear cells (PBMCs), obtained before the fourth cycle of nivolumab. The clonotype was recovered from a human donor with classical Hodgkin lymphoma.

The CDR3 spells CASSYLYSYEQYF. CDR3 bases: TGTGCCAGCAGTTACCTCTATTCCTACGAGCAGTACTTC. J is TRBJ2-7 and V is TRBV6-5; D is unclear. The CDR3 runs to 13 residues. The germline CDR1 and CDR2 sequences are MNHEY and SVGAGI. The ends were cut back, 2 bases at V and 1 base at J, with 6 bases in the middle.